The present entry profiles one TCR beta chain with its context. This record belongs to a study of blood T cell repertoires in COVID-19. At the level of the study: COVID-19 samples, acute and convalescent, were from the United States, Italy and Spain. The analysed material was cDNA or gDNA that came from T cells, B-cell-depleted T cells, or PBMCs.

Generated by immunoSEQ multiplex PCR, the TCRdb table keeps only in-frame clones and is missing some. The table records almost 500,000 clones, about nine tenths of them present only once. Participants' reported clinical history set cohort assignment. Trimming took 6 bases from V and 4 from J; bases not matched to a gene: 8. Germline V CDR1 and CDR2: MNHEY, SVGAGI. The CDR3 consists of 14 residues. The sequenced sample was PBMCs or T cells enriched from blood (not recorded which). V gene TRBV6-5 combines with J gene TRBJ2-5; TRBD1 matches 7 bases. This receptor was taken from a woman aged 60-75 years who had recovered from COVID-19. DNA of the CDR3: TGTGCCAGCAGCCAACAGGGGTGGGGAGAGACCCAGTACTTC. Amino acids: CASSQQGWGETQYF.